A single sample is the source of the 20 T cell receptor beta chains below, sequenced in a study of neurological immune-mediated disorders. TCRdb passed the 5' RACE reads through MiXCR, listing each CDR3 protein once. The sample contains some 46,000 distinct CDR3 sequences, about a tenth of which appear only once. Input material: PBMCs. Every receptor here comes from a man between 65 and 85 years old with HTLV-1-associated myelopathy (HAM/TSP).

This clonotype was observed at least ten times. The chain is built from TRBV4-1 and TRBJ2-1; TRBD2 matches 7 bases. V shed 6 bases and J 4 bases; nucleotides not matched to a gene: 9. The CDR3 is 15 amino acids. Germline V lookup: CDR1 MGHRA, CDR2 YSYEKL. In DNA form, the CDR3 reads TGCGCCAGCAGGCAGTTTGAAGCGGGGTACAATGAGCAGTTCTTC. Translating it yields CASRQFEAGYNEQFF.

This clonotype was counted at least ten times. The chain joins TRBV7-8 to TRBJ2-2; 9 nucleotides agree with TRBD2. The CDR3 totals 17 residues. V was clipped by 7 bases and J by 0 bases; unmatched bases: 9. Germline V gene lookup returns CDR1 SGHVS and CDR2 FQNEAQ. This CDR3 is CASTGLAGFTNTGELFF. DNA of the CDR3: TGTGCCAGCACCGGCCTAGCGGGATTCACGAACACCGGGGAGCTGTTTTTT.

This clonotype was recorded many times. The CDR3 loop is CASSQSHEQYF. The CDR3 DNA sequence: TGTGCCAGCAGCCAAAGCCACGAGCAGTACTTC. V usage is TRBV3-1 and J usage is TRBJ2-7; no clear D. CDR3 length: 11 amino acids. V dropped 2 bases and J dropped 5 bases, with 4 bases sitting between them. Germline CDR1 is LGHDT and CDR2 is YNNKEL (reference sequence).

This clonotype was seen ten or more times. V and J are TRBV20-1 and TRBJ1-5; 10 nucleotides line up with TRBD1. CDR1 and CDR2 from the germline V gene are DFQATT and SNEGSKA (reference sequence). J was trimmed by 5 bases and V by 0 bases; bases with no gene match: 1. This CDR3 has 14 amino acids. CDR3 protein: CSARDGTGDQPQHF. Written as DNA, the CDR3 is TGCAGTGCTAGAGATGGGACAGGGGATCAGCCCCAGCATTTT.

At least ten counts were recorded for this clonotype. V gene TRBV12-3 or TRBV12-4 combines with J gene TRBJ2-7; D call uncertain. V was trimmed by 0 bases and J by 7 bases, leaving 13 bases between them. The CDR3 consists of 14 residues. CDR3 DNA: TGTGCCAGCAGTTTAGCGGTAGGGCTAGGGGAGCAGTACTTC. The encoded protein is CASSLAVGLGEQYF.

This clonotype was seen repeatedly, ten times or more. The genes are TRBV5-1 and TRBJ2-6, with no clear D. Per germline, CDR1 SGHRS and CDR2 YFSETQ. V lost 3 bases to trimming and J lost 4 bases, with 5 bases between them. CDR3 size: 13 residues. The CDR3: CASSSTGANVLTF. The CDR3 DNA follows: TGCGCCAGCAGCTCGACAGGGGCCAACGTCCTGACTTTC.

The chain uses TRBV7-2 and TRBJ1-4; 8 bases match TRBD1. The CDR3 is 14 residues long. V gave up 6 bases and J gave up 5 bases; unmatched junction bases: 5. Germline CDR1 SGHTA, CDR2 FQGNSA. The CDR3 DNA reads as TGTGCCAGCAGTTCCCGGACAGGGAATGAAAAACTGTTTTTT. Amino acid sequence: CASSSRTGNEKLFF.

In this sample, this clonotype turned up many times. The chain couples TRBV5-1 to TRBJ2-1, with 8 bases lining up with TRBD2. Germline V gene sequence: CDR1 SGHRS, CDR2 YFSETQ. The CDR3 runs 15 residues. The V and J ends lost 7 bases and 7 bases, in that order; junction bases with no gene match: 13. The CDR3 DNA reads as TGCGCCAGCTCCAAACTAGCGGACTCTAGGAATGAGCAGTTCTTC. Amino acids: CASSKLADSRNEQFF.

This clonotype was observed many times. V usage is TRBV12-3 or TRBV12-4 and J usage is TRBJ1-6, with 9 nucleotides matching TRBD1. There are 14 residues in the CDR3. V dropped 5 bases and J dropped 10; count of bases not matched to a gene: 6. The chain's CDR3 is CASSERDRESPLHF. The CDR3 region has the DNA TGTGCCAGCAGTGAACGGGACAGGGAATCACCCCTCCACTTT.

Many counts were recorded for this clonotype. The rearrangement joins TRBV6-1 to TRBJ1-5, with 9 bases identical to TRBD1. The CDR3 runs 14 residues. CDR1 MNHNS and CDR2 SASEGT come from the germline V gene. The V gene end was trimmed by 7 bases and the J gene end by 6 bases; junction bases not matched to a gene: 7. The CDR3 DNA follows: TGTGCCAGCACCCGGACAGGGGACGGTCAGCCCCAGCATTTT. Translating gives CASTRTGDGQPQHF.

At least ten counts were recorded for this clonotype. CDR3 in amino acids: CASSLGNEQFF. The CDR3 DNA sequence: TGTGCCAGCAGTTTAGGGAATGAGCAGTTCTTC. V and J are TRBV27 and TRBJ2-1, with D unclear. V was pared by 2 bases and J by 7 bases, with 3 bases between. Germline CDR1 and CDR2: MNHEY and SMNVEV (reference sequence). The CDR3 is 11 residues long.

This rearrangement joins TRBV20-1 to TRBJ1-5; a weak D match, TRBD1 (5 bases). V lost 3 bases to trimming and J lost 5 bases, with 11 bases between them. The CDR3 covers 13 residues. Germline CDR1 and CDR2: DFQATT and SNEGSKA (reference sequence). The CDR3 reads CSASGDRDQPQHF. For the CDR3, the DNA is TGCAGTGCTAGTGGGGACCGTGATCAGCCCCAGCATTTT.

A word on this clonotype: A read error may account for a junction end that differs from germline. The rearrangement links TRBV20-1 to TRBJ2-1; TRBD2 matches 8 bases. The CDR3 covers 16 residues. Per the germline V gene, CDR1 is DFQATT and CDR2 is SNEGSKA (reference sequence). CDR3 residues: CSASGWQGTSLIQHFF. The CDR3 DNA reads TGCAGTGCTAGCGGGTGGCAAGGGACTAGTCTTATCCAGCATTTCTTC.

The chain carries TRBV28 and TRBJ1-4; 7 bases match TRBD1. Germline CDR1 is MDHEN and CDR2 is SYDVKM. This CDR3 comprises 14 residues. The junction had 10 bases not matched to a gene; V was cut back by 7 bases and J by 8 bases. CDR3 loop: CASTLDRLGEKLFF. In nucleotides, the CDR3 is TGTGCCAGCACCTTGGACAGGCTAGGAGAAAAACTGTTTTTT.

This clonotype was recorded at least ten times. The chain is built from TRBV20-1 and TRBJ2-1; 14 bases align to TRBD2. This CDR3 spans 17 amino acids. Germline V CDR1 and CDR2: DFQATT, SNEGSKA (reference sequence). Germline trimming cut 4 bases from V and 1 base from J; bases unmatched to any gene: 6. In DNA, the CDR3 is TGCAGTGCTATAGGGACTAGCGGGAGAATTTCCTACAATGAGCAGTTCTTC. This sequence encodes CSAIGTSGRISYNEQFF.

This clonotype was counted ten times or more. The CDR3 bases are TGCAGTGCGTATACAGGGATGGGCGACAATCAGCCCCAGCATTTT. Residues: CSAYTGMGDNQPQHF. V and J are TRBV20-1 and TRBJ1-5, with TRBD1 as a possible D gene (6 bases). This CDR3 has 15 residues. Germline CDR1 and CDR2: DFQATT and SNEGSKA (reference sequence). V was clipped by 6 bases and J by 3 bases, with 18 bases between them.

Worth noting for this clonotype: This may be a read error: a much more frequent sequence differs by one nucleotide. The chain recombines TRBV28 with TRBJ2-6; D is unclear. The germline gives CDR1 MDHEN, CDR2 SYDVKM. This CDR3 region has 15 residues. CDR3 nucleotides: TGTGCCAACAGTCAGAAGGGTTCCGGGGCCAACGTCCTGACTTTC. It yields the protein CANSQKGSGANVLTF.

This clonotype was observed many times. CDR3 coding DNA: TGTGCCAGCAGCTTTAGCGGGAATACGCAGTATTTT. Translating it yields CASSFSGNTQYF. The chain combines TRBV11-2 with TRBJ2-3; 8 bases are shared with TRBD2. After removal of 3 bases from V and 7 bases from J, the junction contained 0 bases not matched to a gene. Germline CDR1 is SGHAT and CDR2 is FQNNGV. This CDR3 spans 12 amino acids.

This clonotype appeared many times. V gene TRBV12-3 or TRBV12-4 combines with J gene TRBJ2-1; no firm D call. V lost 3 bases to trimming and J lost 9 bases, with 12 bases between them. The CDR3 is made up of 13 amino acids. The CDR3 sequence is CASSFLQSAEQFF. CDR3 nucleotide sequence: TGTGCCAGCAGTTTCCTTCAGAGCGCTGAGCAGTTCTTC.

In this sample, this clonotype is medium-sized. The V and J genes are TRBV12-3 or TRBV12-4 and TRBJ1-5; D is undetermined. The length of the CDR3 is 15 residues. V was shortened by 6 bases and J by 7 bases, with 19 bases between the two germline ends. As DNA, the CDR3 is TGTGCCAGCAGCCCAAAAGGGATAGGTTTCCAGCCCCAGCATTTT. Amino acid sequence: CASSPKGIGFQPQHF.